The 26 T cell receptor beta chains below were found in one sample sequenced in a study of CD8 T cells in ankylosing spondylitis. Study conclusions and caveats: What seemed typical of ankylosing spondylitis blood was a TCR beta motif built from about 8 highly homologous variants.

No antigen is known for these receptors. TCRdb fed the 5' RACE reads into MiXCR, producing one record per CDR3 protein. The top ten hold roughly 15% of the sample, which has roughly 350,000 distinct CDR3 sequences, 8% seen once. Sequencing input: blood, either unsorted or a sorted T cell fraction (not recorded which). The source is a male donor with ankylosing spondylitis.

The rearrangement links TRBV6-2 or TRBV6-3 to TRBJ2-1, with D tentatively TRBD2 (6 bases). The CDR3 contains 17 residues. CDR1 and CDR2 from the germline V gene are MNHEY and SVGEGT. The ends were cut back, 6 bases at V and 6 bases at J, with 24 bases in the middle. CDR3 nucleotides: TGTGCCAGCAGAAATGACCGGGAGAACGAGGCAATCAATGAGCAGTTCTTC. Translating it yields CASRNDRENEAINEQFF.

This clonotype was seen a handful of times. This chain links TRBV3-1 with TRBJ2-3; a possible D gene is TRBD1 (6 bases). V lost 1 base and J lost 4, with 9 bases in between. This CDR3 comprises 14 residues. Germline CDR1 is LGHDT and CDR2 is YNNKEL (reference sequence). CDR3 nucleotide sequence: TGTGCCAGCAGCCAAGGCAGGGGCGCAGATACGCAGTATTTT. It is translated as CASSQGRGADTQYF.

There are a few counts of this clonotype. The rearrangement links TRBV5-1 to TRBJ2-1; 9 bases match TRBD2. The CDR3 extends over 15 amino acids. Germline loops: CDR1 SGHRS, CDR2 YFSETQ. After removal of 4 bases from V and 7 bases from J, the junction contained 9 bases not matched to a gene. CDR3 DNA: TGCGCCAGCAGCCCGTTAGCGGGAGAGATAAATGAGCAGTTCTTC. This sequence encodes CASSPLAGEINEQFF.

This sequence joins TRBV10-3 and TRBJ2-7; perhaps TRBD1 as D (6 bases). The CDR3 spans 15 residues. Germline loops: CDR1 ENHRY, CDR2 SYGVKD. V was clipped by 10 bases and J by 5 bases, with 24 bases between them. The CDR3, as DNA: TGTGCCACCGGGATTGGCAGGGGAACATGGGACGAGCAGTACTTC. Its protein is CATGIGRGTWDEQYF.

The CDR3 nucleotides are TGTGCCAGCAGCCAAGAGGGACCCCCTAGCTCCTACAATGAGCAGTTCTTC. As protein: CASSQEGPPSSYNEQFF. The rearrangement joins TRBV4-2 to TRBJ2-1; D possibly uses TRBD1 or TRBD2 (5 bases each). V was clipped by 0 bases and J by 0 bases, with 12 bases between them. The germline V gene encodes CDR1 LGHNA and CDR2 YNFKEQ. This CDR3 spans 17 amino acids.

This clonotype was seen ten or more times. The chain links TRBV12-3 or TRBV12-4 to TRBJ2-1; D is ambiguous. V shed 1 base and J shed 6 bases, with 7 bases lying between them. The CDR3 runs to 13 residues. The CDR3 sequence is CASSLVTRNEQFF. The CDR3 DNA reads TGTGCCAGCAGTTTAGTGACACGCAATGAGCAGTTCTTC.

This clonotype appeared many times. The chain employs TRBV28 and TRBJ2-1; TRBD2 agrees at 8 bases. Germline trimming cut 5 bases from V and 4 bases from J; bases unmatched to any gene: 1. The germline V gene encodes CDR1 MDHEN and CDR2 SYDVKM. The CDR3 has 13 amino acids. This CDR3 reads CASSERGYNEQFF. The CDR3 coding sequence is TGTGCCAGCAGTGAGCGGGGGTACAATGAGCAGTTCTTC.

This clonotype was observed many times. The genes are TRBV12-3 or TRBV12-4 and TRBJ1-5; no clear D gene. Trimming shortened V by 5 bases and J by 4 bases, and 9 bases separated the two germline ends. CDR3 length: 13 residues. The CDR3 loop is CASSPTENQPQHF. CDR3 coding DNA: TGTGCCAGCAGTCCCACGGAGAATCAGCCCCAGCATTTT.

In DNA form, the CDR3 reads TGCGCCAGCAGCCTTGGCGGGGATCGGAACACTGAAGCTTTCTTT. This sequence encodes CASSLGGDRNTEAFF. V gene TRBV5-1 combines with J gene TRBJ1-1, with no clear D. The ends were cut back, 4 bases at V and 1 base at J, with 14 bases in the middle. Germline lookup yields CDR1 SGHRS and CDR2 YFSETQ. The CDR3 spans 15 residues.

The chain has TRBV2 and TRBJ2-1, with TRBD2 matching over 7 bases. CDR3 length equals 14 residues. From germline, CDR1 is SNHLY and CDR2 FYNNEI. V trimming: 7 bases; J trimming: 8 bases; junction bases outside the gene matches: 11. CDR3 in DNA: TGTGCCAGCATGGCTAGCGGTTTGTTGGATGAGCAGTTCTTC. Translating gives CASMASGLLDEQFF.

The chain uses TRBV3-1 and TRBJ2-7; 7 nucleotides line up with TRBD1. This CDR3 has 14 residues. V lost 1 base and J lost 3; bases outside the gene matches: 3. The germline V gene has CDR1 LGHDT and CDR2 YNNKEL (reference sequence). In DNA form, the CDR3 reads TGTGCCAGCAGCCAAGTGAGACAGGGCTACGAGCAGTACTTC. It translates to CASSQVRQGYEQYF.

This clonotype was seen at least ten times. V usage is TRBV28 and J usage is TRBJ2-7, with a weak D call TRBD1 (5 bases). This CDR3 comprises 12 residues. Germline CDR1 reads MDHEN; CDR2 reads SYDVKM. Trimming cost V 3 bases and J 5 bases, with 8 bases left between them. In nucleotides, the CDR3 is TGTGCCAGCAGTTTGGCCAGGGACGAGCAGTACTTC. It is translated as CASSLARDEQYF. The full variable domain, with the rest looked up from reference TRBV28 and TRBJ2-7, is DVKVTQSSRYLVKRTGEKVFLECVQDMDHENMFWYRQDPGLGLRLIYFSYDVKMKEKGDIPEGYSVSREKKERFSLILESASTNQTSMYLCASSLARDEQYFGPGTRLTVT.

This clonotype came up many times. CDR3 DNA: TGCAGCGTTGTCACTAGCGGACGTGGTACGCAGTATTTT. It codes for CSVVTSGRGTQYF. The chain links TRBV29-1 to TRBJ2-3, with 8 bases that match TRBD2. V was pared by 4 bases and J by 8 bases, with 8 bases of the junction left unmatched. The CDR3 contains 13 residues. CDR1 SQVTM and CDR2 ANQGSEA come from the germline V gene.

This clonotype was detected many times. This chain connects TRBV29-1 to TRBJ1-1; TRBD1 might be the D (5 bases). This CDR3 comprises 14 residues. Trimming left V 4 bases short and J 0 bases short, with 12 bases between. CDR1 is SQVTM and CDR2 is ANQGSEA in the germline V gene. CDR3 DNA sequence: TGCAGCGTTGTCCCGACAGCCTTGAACACTGAAGCTTTCTTT. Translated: CSVVPTALNTEAFF.

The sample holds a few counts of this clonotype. CDR3 in DNA: TGCGCCAGCAGCCCCGGGACAGGGGATCGGGGGACCCAGTACTTC. Translated: CASSPGTGDRGTQYF. The chain combines TRBV4-1 with TRBJ2-5; 10 bases are a match to TRBD1. J lost 7 bases, V lost 4 bases, and 9 bases had no gene match. The CDR3 runs to 15 residues. Germline V lookup: CDR1 MGHRA, CDR2 YSYEKL.

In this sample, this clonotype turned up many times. This chain's CDR3 is CASSLDPTGELFF. The CDR3 region has the DNA TGTGCCAGCAGCTTAGACCCAACCGGGGAGCTGTTTTTT. This chain links TRBV7-2 with TRBJ2-2; D unresolved. The germline V gene encodes CDR1 SGHTA and CDR2 FQGNSA. V was pared by 1 base and J by 5 bases, with 5 bases between. The CDR3 is made up of 13 amino acids. Based on the CDR3 plus reference TRBV7-2 and TRBJ2-2, the full variable domain is GAGVSQSPSNKVTEKGKDVELRCDPISGHTALYWYRQSLGQGLEFLIYFQGNSAPDKSGLPSDRFSAERTGGSVSTLTIQRTQQEDSAVYLCASSLDPTGELFFGEGSRLTVL.

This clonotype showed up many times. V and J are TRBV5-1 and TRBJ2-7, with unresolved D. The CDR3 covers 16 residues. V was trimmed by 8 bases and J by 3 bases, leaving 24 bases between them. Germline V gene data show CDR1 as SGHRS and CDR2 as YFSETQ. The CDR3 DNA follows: TGCGCCAGTGCAAGTGGCAGCTTACCGCCCGACTACGAGCAGTACTTC. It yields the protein CASASGSLPPDYEQYF. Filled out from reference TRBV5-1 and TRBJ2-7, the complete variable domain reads KAGVTQTPRYLIKTRGQQVTLSCSPISGHRSVSWYQQTPGQGLQFLFEYFSETQRNKGNFPGRFSGRQFSNSRSEMNVSTLELGDSALYLCASASGSLPPDYEQYFGPGTRLTVT.

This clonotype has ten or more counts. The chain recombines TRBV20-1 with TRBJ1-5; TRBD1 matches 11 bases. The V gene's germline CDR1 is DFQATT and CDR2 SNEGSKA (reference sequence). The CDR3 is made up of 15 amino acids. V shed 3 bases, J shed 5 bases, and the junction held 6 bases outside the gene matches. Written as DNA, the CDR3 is TGCAGTGCTAGTTGGACAGGGGGCATCTATCAGCCCCAGCATTTT. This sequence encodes CSASWTGGIYQPQHF.

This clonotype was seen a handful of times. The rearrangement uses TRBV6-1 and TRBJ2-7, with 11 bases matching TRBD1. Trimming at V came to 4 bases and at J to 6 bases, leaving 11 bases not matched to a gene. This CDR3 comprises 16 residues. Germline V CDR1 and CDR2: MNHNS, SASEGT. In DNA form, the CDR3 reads TGTGCCAGCAGTGGATTATCCGGGACAGGGGGTCGCGAGCAGTACTTC. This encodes CASSGLSGTGGREQYF.

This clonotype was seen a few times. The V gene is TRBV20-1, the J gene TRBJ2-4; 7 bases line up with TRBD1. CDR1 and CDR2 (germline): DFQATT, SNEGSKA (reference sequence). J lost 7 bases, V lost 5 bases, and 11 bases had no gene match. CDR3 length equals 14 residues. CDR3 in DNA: TGCAGTGCTCAACTTCTAAGGGGGCGGAACATTCAGTACTTC. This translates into CSAQLLRGRNIQYF.

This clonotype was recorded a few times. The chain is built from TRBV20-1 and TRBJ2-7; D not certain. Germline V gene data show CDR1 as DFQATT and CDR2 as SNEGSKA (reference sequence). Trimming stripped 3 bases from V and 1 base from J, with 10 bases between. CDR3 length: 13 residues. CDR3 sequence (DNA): TGCAGTGCTAGCGGCCGCTTATCCTACGAGCAGTACTTC. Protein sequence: CSASGRLSYEQYF.

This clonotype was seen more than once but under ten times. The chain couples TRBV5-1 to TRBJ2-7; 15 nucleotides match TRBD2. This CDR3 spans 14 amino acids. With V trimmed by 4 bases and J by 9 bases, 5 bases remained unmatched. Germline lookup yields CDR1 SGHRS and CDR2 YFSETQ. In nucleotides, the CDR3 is TGCGCCAGCAGCCCCGGACTAGCGGGAGGGCTGCAGTACTTC. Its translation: CASSPGLAGGLQYF.

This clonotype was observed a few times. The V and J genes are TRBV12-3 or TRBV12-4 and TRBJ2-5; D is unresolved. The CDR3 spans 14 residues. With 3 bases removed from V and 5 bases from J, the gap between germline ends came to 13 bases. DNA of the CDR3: TGTGCCAGCAGTTTTTCCATTTCGGTCGAGACCCAGTACTTC. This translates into CASSFSISVETQYF.

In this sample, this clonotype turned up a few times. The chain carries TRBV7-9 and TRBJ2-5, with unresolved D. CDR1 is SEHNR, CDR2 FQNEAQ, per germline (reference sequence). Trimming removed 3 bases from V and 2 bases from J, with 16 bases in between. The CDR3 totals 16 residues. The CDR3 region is CASSFKARWAQETQYF. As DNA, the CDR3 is TGTGCCAGCAGCTTTAAGGCCCGGTGGGCGCAAGAGACCCAGTACTTC.

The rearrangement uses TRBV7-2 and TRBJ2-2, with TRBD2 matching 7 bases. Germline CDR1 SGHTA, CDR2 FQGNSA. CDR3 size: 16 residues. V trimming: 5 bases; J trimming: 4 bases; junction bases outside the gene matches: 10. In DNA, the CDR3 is TGTGCCAGCAGCGCAAGCGGGGAGCTGACCACCGGGGAGCTGTTTTTT. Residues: CASSASGELTTGELFF.

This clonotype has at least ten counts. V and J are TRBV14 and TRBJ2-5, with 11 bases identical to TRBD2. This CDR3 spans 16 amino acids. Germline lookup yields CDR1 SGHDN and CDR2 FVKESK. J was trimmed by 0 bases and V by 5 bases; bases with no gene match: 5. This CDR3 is CASSNGLAGNQETQYF. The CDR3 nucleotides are TGTGCCAGCAGCAATGGACTAGCGGGTAACCAAGAGACCCAGTACTTC.